This TCR beta chain originates from a study of T-cell reconstitution after alpha-beta-depleted transplantation in children. The library targeted TCRbeta and was prepared with unique molecular identifiers. TCRdb re-called the PCR reads through MiXCR, storing one row per CDR3 protein. The sample holds more than 300,000 distinct CDR3 sequences, roughly 17% seen once. Germline assignment: CDR1 SGDLS and CDR2 YYNGEE. The CDR3 is 15 amino acids. Regarding this clonotype: Its specificity is unknown. Sequence at one end of the junction differs from germline and may be a read error.

Findings and limits, study-wide: By one year post-transplant, T-cell counts and diversity largely arose from T cells that were newly produced. Surviving recipient cells, namely T cells and thymic progenitors, were the source of high day-60 TCRbeta diversity in some patients. The study reportedly traced alpha-beta T cells about two months after transplant to several hundred expanded graft clones.

The source is a male patient aged 2 to 9 who had a stem cell transplant for acute lymphoblastic leukemia, so the T cells may come from the graft donor. Sample: PBMCs, mostly from graft donor cells, taken 360 days after TCRalphabeta/CD19-depleted stem cell transplant. The rearrangement links TRBV9 to TRBJ2-1; D is unresolved. In DNA, the CDR3 is TGTGCCAGCAGCGTAGCCCCTGACTTGGGGAATGGGCAGTTCTTC. Its protein is CASSVAPDLGNGQFF.